This is a list of T cell receptor beta chains from one sample in a study of cytomegalovirus exposure and HLA in healthy donors. The protocol was immunoSEQ multiplex PCR, while the TCRdb copy is restricted to in-frame clones and leaves out a portion. The sample consists of 250,000 to 400,000 clones, 87% of them appearing once. Sequenced sample: PBMCs. These receptors all stem from a woman under 40 in good health and CMV-seropositive. The CDR3 runs from the conserved cysteine through the conserved F or W. A D gene is named only where the DNA matches it firmly. Rows give clone size only sometimes, using once, few, many, or a class for an expanded clone.

J: TRBJ1-5
D: .
size: .
V: TRBV6-1
DNA: TGTGCCAGCAGTGAACGTAGCGGTCAGCCCCAGCATTTT
CDR3: CASSERSGQPQHF

J: TRBJ2-7
D: TRBD1
size: .
V: TRBV18
DNA: TGTGCCAGCTCGGGACAGAACCTTTACGAGCAGTACTTC
CDR3: CASSGQNLYEQYF

J: TRBJ2-1
D: .
size: .
V: TRBV30
DNA: TGTGCCTGGACACTAATACGTAACAATGAGCAGTTCTTC
CDR3: CAWTLIRNNEQFF

J: TRBJ1-5
D: .
size: .
V: TRBV5-6
DNA: TGTGCCAGCAGCTCGTCTCGTGGGGCTGGCGTTCAGCCCCAGCATTTT
CDR3: CASSSSRGAGVQPQHF

J: TRBJ2-7
D: TRBD1
size: few
V: TRBV13
DNA: TGTGCCAGCAGCTCAATGACCGGGACAGGGAACGAGCAGTACTTC
CDR3: CASSSMTGTGNEQYF

J: TRBJ2-1
D: TRBD1
size: .
V: TRBV7-2
DNA: TGTGCCAGCAGCCTAGTACAGGGGCGTATGGATGAGCAGTTCTTC
CDR3: CASSLVQGRMDEQFF

J: TRBJ2-5
D: TRBD1
size: .
V: TRBV7-3
DNA: TGTGCCAGCAGCTTCACAGGGGAGAGTGTGGAGACCCAGTACTTC
CDR3: CASSFTGESVETQYF

J: TRBJ2-7
D: .
size: once
V: TRBV2
DNA: TGTGCCAGCAGTGAAAGGACCTTCTACGAGCAGTACTTC
CDR3: CASSERTFYEQYF

J: TRBJ2-1
D: .
size: .
V: TRBV7-9
DNA: TGTGCCAGCAGCTTAGAGGTAGGGGGGTACAATGAGCAGTTCTTC
CDR3: CASSLEVGGYNEQFF

J: TRBJ2-4
D: .
size: .
V: TRBV2
DNA: TGTGCCAGCAGTGGCGCCAGGGTCAAAAACATTCAGTACTTC
CDR3: CASSGARVKNIQYF

J: TRBJ2-2
D: .
size: .
V: TRBV7-6
DNA: TGTGCCAGCAGCTTAGAACTAGTCGGCGGGGAGCTGTTTTTT
CDR3: CASSLELVGGELFF

J: TRBJ2-2
D: .
size: .
V: TRBV4-3
DNA: TGCGCCAGCAGCCAAGACCCCGTCAGGGCGTCCGGGGAGCTGTTTTTT
CDR3: CASSQDPVRASGELFF

J: TRBJ1-1
D: TRBD1
size: .
V: TRBV27
DNA: TGTGCCAGCAGTCGGACAGGGGCCACTGAAGCTTTCTTT
CDR3: CASSRTGATEAFF

J: TRBJ2-5
D: TRBD2
size: .
V: TRBV4-3
DNA: TGCGCCAGCAGCCAAGATTCCGGGGGGGTGGAGACCCAGTACTTC
CDR3: CASSQDSGGVETQYF

J: TRBJ2-7
D: TRBD2
size: once
V: TRBV19
DNA: TGTGCCAGTAGTTCTAGCGGGGGCGTCTACGAGCAGTACTTC
CDR3: CASSSSGGVYEQYF

J: TRBJ2-7
D: .
size: .
V: TRBV29-1
DNA: TGCAGCGTTATTCGGAAAGAGGGGGGCTACGAGCAGTACTTC
CDR3: CSVIRKEGGYEQYF

J: TRBJ1-2
D: .
size: .
V: TRBV6-5
DNA: TGTGCCAGCAGTTACGAAAGGCTCGGGGGGGGCTACACCTTC
CDR3: CASSYERLGGGYTF

J: TRBJ1-2
D: TRBD1
size: .
V: TRBV5-6
DNA: TGTGCCAGCAGCTTATTACAGGGGGCTCGGGTGGATGGCTACACCTTC
CDR3: CASSLLQGARVDGYTF

J: TRBJ2-2
D: TRBD1
size: .
V: TRBV30
DNA: TGTGCCTGGAGTTCCAAACTCACAGGGGTCTCGGGTAGCGGGGAGCTGTTTTTT
CDR3: CAWSSKLTGVSGSGELFF

J: TRBJ2-7
D: TRBD1
size: .
V: TRBV15
DNA: TGTGCCACCAGCAGAGGTGACAGGGGGCCGACCTACGAGCAGTACTTC
CDR3: CATSRGDRGPTYEQYF

J: TRBJ2-1
D: .
size: .
V: TRBV28
DNA: TGTGCCAGCAGTCAGATCCGCGATAATGAGCAGTTCTTC
CDR3: CASSQIRDNEQFF

J: TRBJ1-2
D: TRBD1
size: .
V: TRBV5-1
DNA: TGCGCCAGCAGCACGGGGAGCGTACAGGGGGCGCGGGGCTACACCTTC
CDR3: CASSTGSVQGARGYTF

J: TRBJ1-2
D: .
size: .
V: TRBV25-1
DNA: TGTGCCAGCAGCAGGGAAGGGACTTATCTGGATGGCTACACCTTC
CDR3: CASSREGTYLDGYTF

J: TRBJ2-2
D: .
size: .
V: TRBV5-1
DNA: TGCGCCAGCATGGGGCAGGGCAGGGGAACCGGGGAGCTGTTTTTT
CDR3: CASMGQGRGTGELFF

J: TRBJ2-7
D: .
size: .
V: TRBV5-8
DNA: TGTGCCAGCAGCAAACTCATACCCAGCTCCTACGAGCAGTACTTC
CDR3: CASSKLIPSSYEQYF

J: TRBJ2-5
D: .
size: once
V: TRBV28
DNA: TGTGCCAGCAGTTTAAAGGGGGGCAGGGAGACCCAGTACTTC
CDR3: CASSLKGGRETQYF

J: TRBJ2-5
D: TRBD2
size: once
V: TRBV11-3
DNA: TGTGCCAGCAGCTTTACGGCGGGAGGGGGAGAGACCCAGTACTTC
CDR3: CASSFTAGGGETQYF

J: TRBJ2-2
D: .
size: .
V: TRBV30
DNA: TGTGCCTCCAGCGAGGGGACCACCGGGGAGCTGTTTTTT
CDR3: CASSEGTTGELFF

J: TRBJ1-4
D: TRBD1
size: .
V: TRBV4-3
DNA: TGCGCCAGCAGCCAAGGAACAGGGGGCGACTCAACTAATGAAAAACTGTTTTTT
CDR3: CASSQGTGGDSTNEKLFF

J: TRBJ1-2
D: TRBD1
size: .
V: TRBV28
DNA: TGTGCCAGCAGCCTGGCGGGACAGGGGGTGGTCGGCTACACCTTC
CDR3: CASSLAGQGVVGYTF

J: TRBJ1-1
D: .
size: .
V: TRBV6-5
DNA: TGTGCCAGCAGACCCCTGGCGGGCATGAACACTGAAGCTTTCTTT
CDR3: CASRPLAGMNTEAFF

J: TRBJ2-7
D: .
size: once
V: TRBV2
DNA: TGTGCCAGCAGTGAAGTAAGGGACACCGGAACGTGGGAGCAGTACTTC
CDR3: CASSEVRDTGTWEQYF

J: TRBJ2-1
D: .
size: .
V: TRBV6-6
DNA: TGTGCCAGCGGGGGTCGGGCGCGATCAGTCGGCAATGAGCAGTTCTTC
CDR3: CASGGRARSVGNEQFF

J: TRBJ1-4
D: .
size: once
V: TRBV4-2
DNA: TGTGCCAGCAGCCCAGGACGGCTTATTGCAACTAATGAAAAACTGTTTTTT
CDR3: CASSPGRLIATNEKLFF

J: TRBJ1-6
D: .
size: once
V: TRBV4-2
DNA: TGTGCCAGCAGCCTGGACACCAATTCACCCCTCCACTTT
CDR3: CASSLDTNSPLHF

J: TRBJ2-7
D: TRBD1
size: .
V: TRBV7-7
DNA: TGTGCCAGCAGTACGGGACAGGGTAACGAGCAGTACTTC
CDR3: CASSTGQGNEQYF

J: TRBJ2-7
D: .
size: .
V: TRBV5-8
DNA: TGTGCCAGCAGCTTCTGGGGCCACTCCTACGAGCAGTACTTC
CDR3: CASSFWGHSYEQYF

J: TRBJ2-1
D: TRBD2
size: .
V: TRBV29-1
DNA: TGCAGCGTGAATAGCGGGGGCCTCAATGAGCAGTTCTTC
CDR3: CSVNSGGLNEQFF

J: TRBJ2-7
D: TRBD2
size: .
V: TRBV7-9
DNA: TGTGCCAGCAGCCCCCGGACTAGCGGGAGAACCTACGAGCAGTACTTC
CDR3: CASSPRTSGRTYEQYF

J: TRBJ2-7
D: .
size: once
V: TRBV6-5
DNA: TGTGCCAGCAACCAATTTTCGGGGGGCGACTACGAGCAGTACTTC
CDR3: CASNQFSGGDYEQYF

J: TRBJ1-5
D: TRBD1
size: .
V: TRBV6-6
DNA: TGTGCCAGCAGAGACAGGGAGGGTCAGCCCCAGCATTTT
CDR3: CASRDREGQPQHF

J: TRBJ2-1
D: .
size: .
V: TRBV7-8
DNA: TGTGCCAGCAGGTTGGCGGGGCAATACAATGAGCAGTTCTTC
CDR3: CASRLAGQYNEQFF

J: TRBJ1-5
D: .
size: .
V: TRBV2
DNA: TGTGCCAGCAGTCTAGGGCAGGGCAATCAGCCCCAGCATTTT
CDR3: CASSLGQGNQPQHF

J: TRBJ1-1
D: TRBD1
size: once
V: TRBV7-8
DNA: TGTGCCAGCAGCTCGTCTCGGGCCCCCGGGACAGGTAGGATGAACACTGAAGCTTTCTTT
CDR3: CASSSSRAPGTGRMNTEAFF

J: TRBJ1-1
D: .
size: .
V: TRBV9
DNA: TGTGCCAGCAGCCAGGGTCCGGGGGGAGCTTTCTTT
CDR3: CASSQGPGGAFF

J: TRBJ2-7
D: TRBD2
size: .
V: TRBV4-3
DNA: TGCGCCAGCAGCGCGGGAGAAGGGTCCTACGAGCAGTACTTC
CDR3: CASSAGEGSYEQYF

J: TRBJ2-7
D: TRBD1
size: .
V: TRBV19
DNA: TGTGCCAGTAGTATGGGACAGGGGTACGAGCAGTACTTC
CDR3: CASSMGQGYEQYF

J: TRBJ1-1
D: .
size: .
V: TRBV7-2
DNA: TGTGCCAGCAGCCTCCGGGGGAACACTGAAGCTTTCTTT
CDR3: CASSLRGNTEAFF

J: TRBJ2-2
D: .
size: .
V: TRBV5-4
DNA: TGTGCCAGCAGCTGGGGACGGACGAACACCGGGGAGCTGTTTTTT
CDR3: CASSWGRTNTGELFF